One sample yielded the 2 T cell receptor beta chains listed below, sequenced in a study of cytomegalovirus exposure and HLA in healthy donors. Primers included in the PCR were 60 Vbeta and 13 Jbeta primers. The method was immunoSEQ multiplex PCR; TCRdb's version includes in-frame clones alone and lacks a portion of them. The data show 110,000 or so clones, with around 77% seen just once and around 5.8% held by the top ten. Material: PBMCs. Receptors originate from a woman aged 25-40 years in good health and CMV-seropositive.

The rearrangement links TRBV6-6 to TRBJ2-7, with TRBD2 matching 9 bases. The CDR3 has 15 amino acids. CDR1 MNHNY and CDR2 SVGAGI come from the germline V gene (reference sequence). Germline trimming cut 0 bases from V and 0 bases from J; bases unmatched to any gene: 0. CDR3 sequence: CASSYSSGSSYEQYF. The CDR3 nucleotides are TGTGCCAGCAGTTACTCTAGCGGGAGCTCCTACGAGCAGTACTTC.

V is TRBV11-1 and J is TRBJ2-7; 10 positions agree with TRBD1. With 6 bases clipped from V and 5 bases from J, the junction kept 10 bases outside the gene matches. There are 15 residues in the CDR3. Germline V gives CDR1 SGHAT, CDR2 FQDESV (reference sequence). The chain's CDR3 is CASSYTGTGAHEQYF. CDR3 nucleotides: TGTGCCAGCAGTTATACCGGGACAGGGGCCCACGAGCAGTACTTC.